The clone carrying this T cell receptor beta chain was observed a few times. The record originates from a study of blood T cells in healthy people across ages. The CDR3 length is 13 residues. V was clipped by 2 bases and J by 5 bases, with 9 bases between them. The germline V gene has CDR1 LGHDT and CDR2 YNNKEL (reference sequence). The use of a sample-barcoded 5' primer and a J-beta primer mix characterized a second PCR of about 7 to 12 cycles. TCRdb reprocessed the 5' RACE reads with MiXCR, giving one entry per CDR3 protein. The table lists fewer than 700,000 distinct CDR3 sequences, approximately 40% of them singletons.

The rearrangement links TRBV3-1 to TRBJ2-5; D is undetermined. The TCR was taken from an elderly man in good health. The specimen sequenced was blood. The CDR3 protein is CASSQTSAETQYF. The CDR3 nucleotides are TGTGCCAGCAGCCAAACCAGTGCTGAGACCCAGTACTTC.